This T cell receptor beta chain was sequenced in a study of blood T cell repertoires in COVID-19. In the study overall: PBMCs, B-cell-depleted T cells, or T cells were the source of the cDNA or gDNA that made up the material.

Original analysis: Counts of nucleated cells, estimated from reference gene primer amplification, were obtained. Data came from immunoSEQ multiplex PCR; TCRdb stores just in-frame clones and leaves some out. The V and J calls and the clone size are those of that table, but D and trimming were determined from the DNA. Here the sample spans fewer than 350,000 clones, 89% being singletons. V was pared by 5 bases and J by 2 bases, with 3 bases of the junction left unmatched. This CDR3 has 15 residues. Germline V lookup: CDR1 MDHEN, CDR2 SYDVKM. Regarding this clone: This sample also contains other DNA sequences that code for the same CDR3.

The chain has TRBV28 and TRBJ2-7, with TRBD2 identical over 13 bases. The origin of this receptor is a man between 60 and 75 years old who had recovered from COVID-19. The sample taken for sequencing was PBMCs or T cells enriched from blood (not recorded which). The CDR3 bases are TGTGCCAGCAGTCCTGGGACTAGCGGGACCTACGAGCAGTACTTC. This codes for CASSPGTSGTYEQYF.